The present T cell receptor (beta chain) was sequenced within a study of T cell repertoires in cytomegalovirus infection. Study summary: Newly reported HLA-C-restricted and thoroughly characterized HLA-B-restricted CMV epitopes were employed.

Germline-derived CDR1 and CDR2 are MNHNS and SASEGT. This CDR3 contains 15 residues. J lost 4 bases, V lost 4 bases, and 10 bases had no gene match. As concerns this clonotype: Antigen unknown.

Study-wide points: Within the response measured ex vivo, HLA-C-restricted CMV-specific TCR beta clonotypes were dominant. Of the TCR beta families, the public ones yielded a cumulative frequency that identified carriers of CMV plus the relevant HLA.

TCRdb ran MiXCR on the reads and lists one entry per CDR3 protein. The sample lists 650,000 to 900,000 distinct CDR3 sequences, 25% to 35% occurring once. The source of this sequence is a human donor in good health (CMV status not recorded). Some clones in this sample may be carry-over from other donors' samples. This chain joins TRBV6-1 and TRBJ2-7; 7 nucleotides match TRBD1. Source: cultured CD8+ T cells from PBMCs, taken from culture after CMV antigen stimulation. The CDR3, as DNA: TGTGCCAGCAGTGCGATCAGGGGGAGCAAATACGAGCAGTACGTC. Its translation is CASSAIRGSKYEQYV.